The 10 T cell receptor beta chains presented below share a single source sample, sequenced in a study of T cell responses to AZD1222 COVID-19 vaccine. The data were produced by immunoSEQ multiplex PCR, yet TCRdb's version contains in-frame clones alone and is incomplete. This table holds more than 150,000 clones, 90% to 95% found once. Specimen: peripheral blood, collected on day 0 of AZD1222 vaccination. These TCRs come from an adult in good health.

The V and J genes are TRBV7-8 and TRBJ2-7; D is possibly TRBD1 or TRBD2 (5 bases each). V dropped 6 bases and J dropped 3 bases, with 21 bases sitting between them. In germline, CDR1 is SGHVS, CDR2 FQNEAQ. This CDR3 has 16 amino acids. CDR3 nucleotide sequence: TGTGCCAGCAGTCCGGGGACCATCCCCCCGAACTACGAGCAGTACTTC. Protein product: CASSPGTIPPNYEQYF.

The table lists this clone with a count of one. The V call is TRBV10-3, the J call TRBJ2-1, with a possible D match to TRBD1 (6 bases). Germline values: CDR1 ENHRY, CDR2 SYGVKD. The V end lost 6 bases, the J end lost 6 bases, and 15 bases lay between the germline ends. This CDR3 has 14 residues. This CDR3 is CAIRTPWGPNEQFF. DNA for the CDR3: TGTGCCATCAGGACCCCCTGGGGGCCCAATGAGCAGTTCTTC.

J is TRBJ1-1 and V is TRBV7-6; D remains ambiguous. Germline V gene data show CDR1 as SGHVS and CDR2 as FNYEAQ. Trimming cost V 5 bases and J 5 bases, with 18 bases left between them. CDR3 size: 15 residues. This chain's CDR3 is CASSPAPIGGTEAFF. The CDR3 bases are TGTGCCAGCAGCCCAGCCCCAATAGGAGGAACTGAAGCTTTCTTT.

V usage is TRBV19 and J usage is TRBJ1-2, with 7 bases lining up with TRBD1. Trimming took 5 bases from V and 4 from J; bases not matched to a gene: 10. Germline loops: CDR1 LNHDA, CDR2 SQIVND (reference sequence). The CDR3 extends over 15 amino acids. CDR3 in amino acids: CASSPGTGQSYGYTF. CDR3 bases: TGTGCCAGTAGTCCGGGTACGGGACAGAGCTATGGCTACACCTTC.

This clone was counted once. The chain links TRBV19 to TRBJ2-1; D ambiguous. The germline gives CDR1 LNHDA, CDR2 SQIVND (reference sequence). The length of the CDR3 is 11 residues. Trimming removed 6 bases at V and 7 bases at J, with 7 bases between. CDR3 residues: CASRLRNEQFF. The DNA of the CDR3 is TGTGCCAGTAGATTAAGAAATGAGCAGTTCTTC.

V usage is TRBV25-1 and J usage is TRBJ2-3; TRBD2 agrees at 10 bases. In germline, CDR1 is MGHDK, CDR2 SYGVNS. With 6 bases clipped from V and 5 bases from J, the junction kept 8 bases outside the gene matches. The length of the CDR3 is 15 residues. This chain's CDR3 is CASSVSGRSRDTQYF. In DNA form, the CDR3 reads TGTGCCAGCAGCGTTAGCGGGAGGAGTCGAGATACGCAGTATTTT.

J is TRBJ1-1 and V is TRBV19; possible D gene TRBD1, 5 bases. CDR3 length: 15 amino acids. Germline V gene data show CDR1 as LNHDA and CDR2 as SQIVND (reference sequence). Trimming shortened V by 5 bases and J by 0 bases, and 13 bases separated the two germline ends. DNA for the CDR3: TGTGCCAGTAGTCGGCGACAGAACATGAACACTGAAGCTTTCTTT. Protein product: CASSRRQNMNTEAFF.

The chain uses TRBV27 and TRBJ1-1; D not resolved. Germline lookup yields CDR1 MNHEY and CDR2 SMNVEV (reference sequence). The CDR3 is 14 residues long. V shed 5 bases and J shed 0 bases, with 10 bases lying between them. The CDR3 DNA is TGTGCCAGCAGTCCGGGGAGCATGAACACTGAAGCTTTCTTT. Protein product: CASSPGSMNTEAFF.

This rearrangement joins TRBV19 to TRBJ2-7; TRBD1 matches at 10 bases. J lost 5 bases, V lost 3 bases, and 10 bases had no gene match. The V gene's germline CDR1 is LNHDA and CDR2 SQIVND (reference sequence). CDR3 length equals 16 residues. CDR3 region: CASSIIPGTGVHEQYF. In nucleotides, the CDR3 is TGTGCCAGTAGTATTATTCCCGGGACAGGGGTCCACGAGCAGTACTTC.

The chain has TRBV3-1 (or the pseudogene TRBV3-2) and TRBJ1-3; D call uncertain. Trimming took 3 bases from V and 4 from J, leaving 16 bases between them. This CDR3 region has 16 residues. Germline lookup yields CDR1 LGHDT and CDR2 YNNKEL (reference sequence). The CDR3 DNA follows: TGTGCCAGCAGCCATATCCGGGGTTTGAGCGGAAACACCATATATTTT. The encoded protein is CASSHIRGLSGNTIYF.